Ten or more counts support the clone carrying this T cell receptor (beta chain). The record originates from a study of blood T cells in healthy people across ages. Combining a sample-barcoded 5' primer with a J-beta primer mix, a second PCR ran for about 7 to 11 cycles. MiXCR, run by TCRdb on the 5' RACE reads, gives a single entry per CDR3 protein. This table has roughly 640,000 distinct CDR3 sequences, about 28% appearing once. CDR3 length: 17 amino acids. With V trimmed by 4 bases and J by 2 bases, 8 bases remained unmatched. Germline CDR1 is SGHNT and CDR2 is YYREEE (reference sequence). This sequence originates from a woman over 75 in good health. Sequenced sample: blood. This chain links TRBV5-4 with TRBJ2-7; 14 positions match TRBD2. CDR3 sequence reads: CASSRGLAGASTYEQYF. In DNA, the CDR3 is TGTGCCAGCAGCCGGGGACTAGCGGGGGCCTCAACCTACGAGCAGTACTTC.